A single sample is the source of the 2 T cell receptor beta chains below, sequenced in a study of blood T cell repertoires in COVID-19. The protocol was immunoSEQ multiplex PCR, while the TCRdb copy is restricted to in-frame clones and leaves out a portion. The repertoire holds roughly 230,000 clones, with roughly 80% as singletons. What was sequenced was PBMCs or T cells enriched from blood (not recorded which). These TCRs come from a man aged 50 to 60 who had recovered from COVID-19.

The chain uses TRBV6-5 and TRBJ1-6; D ambiguous. The CDR3 sequence is 12 residues long. The V gene's germline CDR1 is MNHEY and CDR2 SVGAGI. Trimming shortened V by 6 bases and J by 10 bases, and 10 bases separated the two germline ends. The CDR3 sequence: CASRLEYSPLHF. The CDR3, as DNA: TGTGCCAGCAGGCTGGAGTACTCACCCCTCCACTTT.

The chain carries TRBV6-2 or TRBV6-3 and TRBJ1-1; the D is unclear. Per germline, CDR1 MNHEY and CDR2 SVGEGT. V was trimmed by 2 bases and J by 1 base, leaving 17 bases between them. The CDR3 covers 17 residues. The CDR3 reads CASSYPTRLRGNTEAFF. As DNA, the CDR3 is TGTGCCAGCAGTTACCCCACCCGATTACGAGGGAACACTGAAGCTTTCTTT.